The 24 T cell receptor beta chains given below trace back to one sample, sequenced in a study of shared clonotypes between healthy human individuals (dated by TCRdb to between 2020 and 2021). Libraries were built with the immunoSEQ multiplex PCR assay. Drawn from immuneACCESS, this table holds only the in-frame rearrangements with V and J called that TCRdb kept. Clones are partly lost; checked studies trace under half to an unresolved V gene and leave the rest unexplained. The sample table holds about a million clones, of which 65% to 75% were seen once. Over 1.3% of the sample goes to the ten largest clones. Specimen: memory CD4+ T cells sorted from blood. The cell subset or site label, as the study defines it: CD45RA-negative fraction. All receptors derive from a man aged 18 to 30 in good health.

Comment on this clone: This may be a read error, as it is one base from a much larger clone. J is TRBJ2-1 and V is TRBV11-3, with 16 bases identical to TRBD2. This CDR3 comprises 16 residues. Trimming took 5 bases from V and 4 from J; bases not matched to a gene: 2. Germline lookup yields CDR1 SGHNT and CDR2 YENEEA. The CDR3 is CASSKGLAGGYNEQFF. The CDR3 nucleotides are TGTGCCAGCAGCAAGGGACTAGCGGGAGGGTACAATGAGCAGTTCTTC.

This chain uses TRBV10-1 with TRBJ2-7, with a possible D match to TRBD1 (6 bases). V dropped 6 bases and J dropped 0 bases, with 15 bases sitting between them. Germline V lookup: CDR1 WNHNN, CDR2 SYGVQD (reference sequence). The CDR3 has 15 residues. CDR3 sequence reads: CASSPGQLSSYEQYF. CDR3 DNA sequence: TGCGCCAGCAGCCCGGGACAACTGAGCTCCTACGAGCAGTACTTC.

The chain has TRBV9 and TRBJ1-4; possible D gene TRBD1, 6 bases. V shed 4 bases and J shed 8 bases, with 15 bases lying between them. Germline V gives CDR1 SGDLS, CDR2 YYNGEE. This CDR3 region has 14 residues. The CDR3 region has the DNA TGTGCCAGCAGCCCCACAGGGATTTTGGAAAAACTGTTTTTT. This gives the protein CASSPTGILEKLFF.

The chain employs TRBV6-5 and TRBJ2-2; the D is unclear. Trimming stripped 6 bases from V and 1 base from J, with 9 bases between. Germline CDR1 is MNHEY and CDR2 is SVGAGI. The CDR3 totals 14 residues. In DNA form, the CDR3 reads TGTGCCAGCAGACCCCGACAGAACACCGGGGAGCTGTTTTTT. As protein: CASRPRQNTGELFF.

The V gene is TRBV27, the J gene TRBJ1-2; TRBD1 matches 9 bases. V lost 4 bases to trimming and J lost 9 bases; unmatched junction nucleotides: 9. The CDR3 length is 14 residues. CDR1 and CDR2 from the germline V gene are MNHEY and SMNVEV (reference sequence). The CDR3 DNA reads as TGTGCCAGCAGTTCCTGGGACAGGGCTGTGAGCTACACCTTC. This gives the protein CASSSWDRAVSYTF.

The CDR3 DNA sequence: TGTGCCAGCAGCTTACAGAGAAACTATGGCTACACCTTC. The encoded protein is CASSLQRNYGYTF. The chain uses TRBV7-8 and TRBJ1-2; D is uncertain. Between the trimmed V and J ends, which lost 2 bases and 2 bases, there was a span of 6 bases. CDR3 length: 13 residues. Germline values: CDR1 SGHVS, CDR2 FQNEAQ.

The CDR3 loop is CASSLPGAGEKLFF. CDR3 DNA sequence: TGTGCCAGCAGCTTACCAGGGGCAGGCGAAAAACTGTTTTTT. The chain couples TRBV5-6 to TRBJ1-4; a weak D match, TRBD1 (6 bases). The germline V and J ends were trimmed by 2 bases and 8 bases, with 13 bases remaining between them. CDR3 size: 14 residues. The V gene's germline CDR1 is SGHDT and CDR2 YYEEEE.

Here the CDR3 reads CASSPRAGRQETQYF. DNA for the CDR3: TGTGCCAGCTCACCACGGGCGGGGAGACAAGAGACCCAGTACTTC. This chain joins TRBV18 and TRBJ2-5; tentative D call: TRBD2 (6 bases). The CDR3 extends over 15 amino acids. V shed 1 base and J shed 2 bases, with 11 bases lying between them. The germline V gene encodes CDR1 KGHSH and CDR2 LQKENI.

The chain uses TRBV5-1 and TRBJ2-7, with 10 bases that match TRBD2. Germline CDR1 reads SGHRS; CDR2 reads YFSETQ. The V segment lost 2 bases and the J segment 5 bases; nucleotides outside the gene matches: 19. The CDR3 length is 19 residues. The CDR3 DNA reads as TGCGCCAGCAGCTTTACCGGGACAGGCTCTAGCGGGGGACCCCACGAGCAGTACTTC. It translates to CASSFTGTGSSGGPHEQYF. The variable domain in full, with the rest retrieved from reference TRBV5-1 and TRBJ2-7, is KAGVTQTPRYLIKTRGQQVTLSCSPISGHRSVSWYQQTPGQGLQFLFEYFSETQRNKGNFPGRFSGRQFSNSRSEMNVSTLELGDSALYLCASSFTGTGSSGGPHEQYFGPGTRLTVT.

This clone was picked up a small number of times. The V gene is TRBV10-3, the J gene TRBJ1-1, with D tentatively TRBD1 (6 bases). V lost 0 bases, J lost 4 bases, and 15 bases lay in between. The CDR3 spans 16 residues. Germline CDR1 ENHRY, CDR2 SYGVKD. The CDR3 DNA reads as TGTGCCATCAGTGAGTCTGATGCAGGGGCTGGCACTGAAGCTTTCTTT. This sequence encodes CAISESDAGAGTEAFF.

A note on this clone: The sample holds other DNA sequences that translate to the same CDR3. This chain links TRBV30 with TRBJ1-1; a weak D match, TRBD1 (5 bases). Germline V gene sequence: CDR1 GTSNPN, CDR2 SVGIG (reference sequence). With 1 base removed from V and 4 bases from J, the gap between germline ends came to 10 bases. This CDR3 is 13 amino acids long. The CDR3 protein is CAWSAQGPTEAFF. CDR3 sequence (DNA): TGTGCCTGGAGTGCGCAGGGACCCACTGAAGCTTTCTTT.

This clone has a handful of counts. This chain uses TRBV7-9 with TRBJ1-6; 10 bases match TRBD1. This CDR3 is built from 16 residues. The trim removed 6 bases at V and 5 bases at J, leaving 7 bases unmatched. CDR1 SEHNR and CDR2 FQNEAQ come from the germline V gene (reference sequence). CDR3 nucleotides: TGTGCCAGCAGATCAAGCGGGACAGGGGATAATTCACCCCTCCACTTT. Its translation: CASRSSGTGDNSPLHF.

The CDR3 coding sequence is TGTGCCAGCAAAGGACTAGCGGACACCGGGGAGCTGTTTTTT. The encoded protein is CASKGLADTGELFF. The chain is built from TRBV5-6 and TRBJ2-2; 10 nucleotides align to TRBD2. In germline, CDR1 is SGHDT, CDR2 YYEEEE. The CDR3 length is 14 residues. With V trimmed by 6 bases and J by 3 bases, 2 bases remained unmatched.

This clone occurred a few times. A read error may produce the germline difference seen at one junction end. CDR3 in DNA: TGTGCTAGCAGCGAAAGGAAAGAGGGACTCTGGGCGCGGCAGCCCCAGCATTTT. This gives the protein CASSERKEGLWARQPQHF. The rearrangement uses TRBV7-7 and TRBJ1-5, with D perhaps TRBD1 (5 bases). This CDR3 contains 18 residues. CDR1 is SSHAT and CDR2 is FNYEAQ in the germline V gene (reference sequence). The full variable domain, with the rest looked up from reference TRBV7-7 and TRBJ1-5, is GAGVSQSPRYKVTKRGQDVTLRCDPISSHATLYWYQQALGQGPEFLTYFNYEAQPDKSGLPSDRFSAERPEGSISTLTIQRTEQRDSAMYRCASSERKEGLWARQPQHFGDGTRLSIL.

This clone was picked up many times. The V call is TRBV11-2, the J call TRBJ2-1; D is unclear. The CDR3 is 14 amino acids. Trimming took 4 bases from V and 3 from J, leaving 10 bases between them. Looked up from germline, CDR1 is SGHAT and CDR2 is FQNNGV. CDR3 sequence (DNA): TGTGCCAGCAGCTCAAGAAGAGGCTACAATGAGCAGTTCTTC. Amino acids: CASSSRRGYNEQFF. Looking up the rest from reference TRBV11-2 and TRBJ2-1 gives the full variable domain: EAGVAQSPRYKIIEKRQSVAFWCNPISGHATLYWYQQILGQGPKLLIQFQNNGVVDDSQLPKDRFSAERLKGVDSTLKIQPAKLEDSAVYLCASSSRRGYNEQFFGPGTRLTVL.

This sequence joins TRBV29-1 and TRBJ1-2; D possibly corresponds to TRBD1 (5 bases). The CDR3 runs 12 residues. Germline CDR1 is SQVTM and CDR2 is ANQGSEA. Deletions cut 7 bases from V and 4 bases from J, with 13 bases between. DNA for the CDR3: TGCAGCGGCGCCGACAGCGTCTATGGCTACACCTTC. This sequence encodes CSGADSVYGYTF.

This clone was observed once. J is TRBJ2-7 and V is TRBV4-1; D may correspond to TRBD1 or TRBD2 (5 bases each). The CDR3 covers 15 residues. The germline CDR1 and CDR2 sequences are MGHRA and YSYEKL. The V gene lost 1 base and the J gene lost 2 bases, with 12 bases spanning the gap. CDR3 region: CASSQAPGTTYEQYF. The CDR3 DNA sequence: TGCGCCAGCAGCCAAGCCCCAGGGACCACCTACGAGCAGTACTTC.

The chain joins TRBV7-2 to TRBJ2-7; 9 bases are a match to TRBD2. The germline gives CDR1 SGHTA, CDR2 FQGNSA. This CDR3 contains 16 residues. Trimming removed 5 bases from V and 3 bases from J; junction bases left unmatched: 11. As DNA, the CDR3 is TGTGCCAGCAGCACCCTGGGTGGCGGGAGGGACTACGAGCAGTACTTC. Its protein product is CASSTLGGGRDYEQYF.

This clone was seen a few times. This sequence joins TRBV6-5 and TRBJ2-7; weak D call: TRBD2 (5 bases). Trimming left V 2 bases short and J 10 bases short, with 15 bases between. There are 13 residues in the CDR3. Germline V gene data show CDR1 as MNHEY and CDR2 as SVGAGI. The CDR3 is CASSYDYLGRQYF. In DNA, the CDR3 is TGTGCCAGCAGTTACGACTATTTAGGGCGACAGTACTTC.

This clone has a handful of counts. The chain combines TRBV11-2 with TRBJ1-4, with 7 nucleotides matching TRBD1. The CDR3 totals 14 residues. Germline-derived CDR1 and CDR2 are SGHAT and FQNNGV. V shed 1 base and J 6 bases; nucleotides not matched to a gene: 2. The CDR3 nucleotides are TGTGCCAGCAGCTTAGGGACAGGTTATGAAAAACTGTTTTTT. Encoded protein: CASSLGTGYEKLFF.

The CDR3 DNA is TGTGCCAGCAGTGAGGCCCGGACTAGCGGGGGGCGAGATACGCAGTATTTT. Its translation: CASSEARTSGGRDTQYF. The chain employs TRBV6-1 and TRBJ2-3; 14 nucleotides line up with TRBD2. The CDR3 runs 17 residues. From germline, CDR1 is MNHNS and CDR2 SASEGT. J was trimmed by 5 bases and V by 3 bases; bases with no gene match: 7.

There are many counts of this clone. The chain employs TRBV7-9 and TRBJ1-1, with D unresolved. Trimming shortened V by 9 bases and J by 7 bases, and 15 bases separated the two germline ends. CDR3 size: 12 residues. Per germline, CDR1 SEHNR and CDR2 FQNEAQ (reference sequence). The CDR3, as DNA: TGTGCCAGTTCGCCCCTAGACGTTGAAGCTTTCTTT. Translated, it gives CASSPLDVEAFF.

V is TRBV4-2 and J is TRBJ2-7; 10 bases fit TRBD1. With V trimmed by 2 bases and J by 2 bases, 3 bases remained unmatched. Germline V CDR1 and CDR2: LGHNA, YNFKEQ. This CDR3 region has 15 residues. In nucleotides, the CDR3 is TGTGCCAGCAGCCAACGACAGGGGGCGGCCTACGAGCAGTACTTC. This gives the protein CASSQRQGAAYEQYF.

The chain joins TRBV11-2 to TRBJ2-2, with 8 positions matching TRBD2. The germline gives CDR1 SGHAT, CDR2 FQNNGV. Trimming cost V 5 bases and J 2 bases; bases outside gene matches: 7. This CDR3 is built from 16 residues. CDR3 region: CASSLGLAGNTGELFF. CDR3 sequence (DNA): TGTGCCAGCAGCCTTGGCTTAGCGGGAAACACCGGGGAGCTGTTTTTT.